These 32 T cell receptor beta chains were all obtained from the same sample, sequenced in a study of shared clonotypes between healthy human individuals. TCRdb keeps only in-frame clones here, not all; method: immunoSEQ multiplex PCR. The sample consists of about 2 million clones, 85% to 95% of them appearing once. Sequencing was done on a sample of naive CD4+ T cells sorted from blood. The subset here: CD45RA+ positively selected. These receptor sequences come from a man aged 18 to 29 in good health.

The V gene is TRBV5-6, the J gene TRBJ2-3; 7 bases map to TRBD1. Germline CDR1 and CDR2: SGHDT and YYEEEE. The CDR3 extends over 13 amino acids. After removal of 1 base from V and 6 bases from J, the junction contained 2 bases not matched to a gene. CDR3 sequence (DNA): TGTGCCAGCAGCTTGACAGGGGTGGATACGCAGTATTTT. Translation: CASSLTGVDTQYF.

This clone showed up just a few times. Other DNA sequences in the same sample also yield this CDR3. This chain connects TRBV6-5 to TRBJ2-7, with 9 bases fitting TRBD2. Looked up from germline, CDR1 is MNHEY and CDR2 is SVGAGI. The CDR3 length is 15 residues. After removal of 0 bases from V and 0 bases from J, the junction contained 0 bases not matched to a gene. In nucleotides, the CDR3 is TGTGCCAGCAGTTACTCTAGCGGGAGCTCCTACGAGCAGTACTTC. Residues: CASSYSSGSSYEQYF.

The chain uses TRBV2 and TRBJ1-5, with 11 bases that match TRBD1. After removal of 10 bases from V and 1 base from J, the junction contained 3 bases not matched to a gene. CDR1 is SNHLY, CDR2 FYNNEI, per germline. This CDR3 spans 14 amino acids. The CDR3 nucleotides are TGTGCCATCGGACAGGGGGCGAGCAATCAGCCCCAGCATTTT. As protein: CAIGQGASNQPQHF.

The gene calls are TRBV4-1 and TRBJ1-2, with D possibly being TRBD1 (5 bases). V lost 1 base and J 3 bases, leaving 18 bases between the germline ends. CDR3 size: 17 residues. CDR1 and CDR2 (germline): MGHRA, YSYEKL. Here the CDR3 reads CASSQGAGGGSDYGYTF. The DNA of the CDR3 is TGCGCCAGCAGCCAAGGCGCCGGTGGGGGGTCGGACTATGGCTACACCTTC.

V usage is TRBV6-5 and J usage is TRBJ2-1, with TRBD2 as a possible D gene (5 bases). The germline CDR1 and CDR2 sequences are MNHEY and SVGAGI. With 2 bases removed from V and 2 bases from J, the gap between germline ends came to 10 bases. The length of the CDR3 is 15 residues. Here the CDR3 reads CASSYAIATYNEQFF. CDR3 DNA: TGTGCCAGCAGTTACGCAATAGCGACCTACAATGAGCAGTTCTTC.

For this clone: The same CDR3 arises from other DNA sequences in this sample as well. This chain uses TRBV30 with TRBJ2-7, with D uncertain. This CDR3 contains 14 residues. The germline gives CDR1 GTSNPN, CDR2 SVGIG (reference sequence). The ends were cut back, 0 bases at V and 0 bases at J, with 9 bases in the middle. The CDR3 nucleotides read TGTGCCTGGAGTGTAGGCGGAACCTCCTACGAGCAGTACTTC. Protein sequence: CAWSVGGTSYEQYF.

V and J are TRBV11-2 and TRBJ2-7; no reliable D call. The CDR3 covers 14 residues. Germline values: CDR1 SGHAT, CDR2 FQNNGV. V was pared by 1 base and J by 3 bases, with 10 bases between. CDR3 DNA: TGTGCCAGCAGCTTAGGCCAAGGTGGCTACGAGCAGTACTTC. Translating gives CASSLGQGGYEQYF.

This chain uses TRBV5-1 with TRBJ2-5, with a possible D match to TRBD1 (6 bases). The CDR3 loop spans 14 amino acids. Germline V CDR1 and CDR2: SGHRS, YFSETQ. With 4 bases removed from V and 1 base from J, the gap between germline ends came to 11 bases. Here the CDR3 DNA reads TGCGCCAGCAGCATACAGGGTCGCCAAGAGACCCAGTACTTC. Translation gives CASSIQGRQETQYF.

This rearrangement joins TRBV10-1 to TRBJ1-4; D may be TRBD1 (5 bases). V was pared by 0 bases and J by 9 bases, with 14 bases between. Per germline, CDR1 WNHNN and CDR2 SYGVQD (reference sequence). The CDR3 runs to 15 residues. CDR3 residues: CASSESLGVSKKLFF. The CDR3 region has the DNA TGCGCCAGCAGTGAGTCGTTGGGGGTCTCGAAAAAACTGTTTTTT.

Points on this clone: The same CDR3 arises from other DNA sequences in this sample as well. The chain recombines TRBV7-3 with TRBJ2-1, with 11 bases fitting TRBD2. V lost 4 bases, J lost 3 bases, and 2 bases stayed unmatched. The germline CDR1 and CDR2 sequences are SGHTA and FQGTGA. The CDR3 spans 15 residues. The chain's CDR3 is CASSSGLAGYNEQFF. The CDR3, as DNA: TGTGCCAGCAGCTCCGGACTAGCGGGCTACAATGAGCAGTTCTTC. Looking up the rest from reference TRBV7-3 and TRBJ2-1 gives the full variable domain: GAGVSQTPSNKVTEKGKYVELRCDPISGHTALYWYRQSLGQGPEFLIYFQGTGAADDSGLPNDRFFAVRPEGSVSTLKIQRTERGDSAVYLCASSSGLAGYNEQFFGPGTRLTVL.

This chain uses TRBV5-4 with TRBJ2-1, with D maybe TRBD1 (6 bases). The CDR3 is made up of 15 amino acids. The germline gives CDR1 SGHNT, CDR2 YYREEE (reference sequence). V shed 3 bases and J shed 0 bases, with 10 bases lying between them. The DNA for the CDR3 is TGTGCCAGCAGCTCCGCAGGGGACTCCTACAATGAGCAGTTCTTC. As protein: CASSSAGDSYNEQFF.

The rearrangement uses TRBV2 and TRBJ1-4, with a possible D match to TRBD1 (6 bases). The CDR3 runs 12 residues. Trimming left V 5 bases short and J 8 bases short, with 9 bases between. Germline V gives CDR1 SNHLY, CDR2 FYNNEI. The CDR3 spells CASSYREEKLFF. In nucleotides, the CDR3 is TGTGCCAGCAGTTACAGGGAGGAAAAACTGTTTTTT. Full variable domain (outside the CDR3, taken from reference TRBV2 and TRBJ1-4): EPEVTQTPSHQVTQMGQEVILRCVPISNHLYFYWYRQILGQKVEFLVSFYNNEISEKSEIFDDQFSVERPDGSNFTLKIRSTKLEDSAMYFCASSYREEKLFFGSGTQLSVL.

This clone appeared once. V is TRBV5-6 and J is TRBJ1-2, with D perhaps TRBD1 (6 bases). Between the trimmed V and J ends, which lost 3 bases and 4 bases, there was a span of 13 bases. The CDR3 is made up of 14 amino acids. The V gene's germline CDR1 is SGHDT and CDR2 YYEEEE. The CDR3 sequence: CASSSSGEAYGYTF. DNA for the CDR3: TGTGCCAGCAGCTCCTCAGGGGAAGCCTATGGCTACACCTTC. Full variable domain (outside the CDR3, taken from reference TRBV5-6 and TRBJ1-2): DAGVTQSPTHLIKTRGQQVTLRCSPKSGHDTVSWYQQALGQGPQFIFQYYEEEERQRGNFPDRFSGHQFPNYSSELNVNALLLGDSALYLCASSSSGEAYGYTFGSGTRLTVV.

This clone was counted once. The chain combines TRBV18 with TRBJ2-3, with D possibly TRBD2 on 6 matching bases. The CDR3 length is 13 residues. Trimming stripped 5 bases from V and 7 bases from J, with 13 bases between. CDR1 and CDR2 (germline): KGHSH, LQKENI. The CDR3 loop reads CASSEGGWNTQYF. The CDR3 nucleotides read TGTGCCAGCTCAGAGGGAGGTTGGAATACGCAGTATTTT.

The CDR3: CASSPGREPSYEQYF. In nucleotides, the CDR3 is TGCGCCAGCAGCCCCGGAAGGGAGCCCTCCTACGAGCAGTACTTC. The chain couples TRBV5-1 to TRBJ2-7; the D gene is possibly TRBD2 (5 bases). V dropped 4 bases and J dropped 0 bases, with 14 bases sitting between them. This CDR3 comprises 15 residues. From germline, CDR1 is SGHRS and CDR2 YFSETQ.

This clone was detected only once. V usage is TRBV4-1 and J usage is TRBJ2-2; D uncertain. The length of the CDR3 is 16 residues. Germline values: CDR1 MGHRA, CDR2 YSYEKL. The germline V and J ends were trimmed by 5 bases and 0 bases, with 13 bases remaining between them. The CDR3 DNA reads as TGCGCCAGCAGCAAGGTCTTTGCGGCGAACACCGGGGAGCTGTTTTTT. As protein: CASSKVFAANTGELFF.

Only one count was recorded for this clone. The rearrangement links TRBV27 to TRBJ1-1; TRBD1 is a possible D gene (6 bases). Germline V lookup: CDR1 MNHEY, CDR2 SMNVEV (reference sequence). The CDR3 consists of 12 residues. Trimming stripped 8 bases from V and 4 bases from J, with 11 bases between. For the CDR3, the DNA is TGTGCCAGCTCGACCAGGGGCACTGAAGCTTTCTTT. It yields the protein CASSTRGTEAFF.

The rearrangement uses TRBV30 and TRBJ1-6; maybe TRBD1 (6 bases). The V end was cut by 8 bases, the J end by 10 bases, with 15 bases between. Per germline, CDR1 GTSNPN and CDR2 SVGIG (reference sequence). The CDR3 has 12 residues. CDR3 DNA sequence: TGTGCCGTATCAGGGGTTGGCTCACCCCTCCACTTT. It yields the protein CAVSGVGSPLHF.

This clone was recorded only once. The V call is TRBV10-3, the J call TRBJ2-7; the match to TRBD1 covers 9 bases. Germline lookup yields CDR1 ENHRY and CDR2 SYGVKD. V lost 4 bases and J lost 5; bases outside the gene matches: 6. The length of the CDR3 is 14 residues. The CDR3 DNA reads TGTGCCATCAGTGCCGACAGGGGGGCCGACGAGCAGTACTTC. It yields the protein CAISADRGADEQYF.

This clone was observed a few times. The chain links TRBV7-9 to TRBJ2-2; D is perhaps TRBD1 (6 bases). The CDR3 spans 15 residues. V was shortened by 3 bases and J by 7 bases, with 15 bases between the two germline ends. Germline CDR1 SEHNR, CDR2 FQNEAQ (reference sequence). CDR3 residues: CASSFVQGPFGELFF. The CDR3 DNA sequence: TGTGCCAGCAGCTTTGTACAGGGACCCTTCGGGGAGCTGTTTTTT.

The rearrangement uses TRBV5-4 and TRBJ1-1, with D possibly TRBD1 on 5 matching bases. This CDR3 has 15 residues. CDR1 SGHNT and CDR2 YYREEE come from the germline V gene (reference sequence). The germline V and J ends were trimmed by 2 bases and 6 bases, with 17 bases remaining between them. CDR3 nucleotides: TGTGCCAGCAGCTTTATGTCCCAGGGTCATGCTGAAGCTTTCTTT. Protein sequence: CASSFMSQGHAEAFF.

This clone has more than one count but fewer than ten. This sequence joins TRBV6-1 and TRBJ1-2; tentatively, D is TRBD1 (6 bases). The CDR3 consists of 14 residues. Germline V gene lookup returns CDR1 MNHNS and CDR2 SASEGT. V was cut by 4 bases and J by 4 bases, with 13 bases left in between. The CDR3 nucleotides read TGTGCCAGCAGTGTGGGACACCTAATCTATGGCTACACCTTC. This codes for CASSVGHLIYGYTF.

The J gene is TRBJ2-7, the V gene TRBV29-1; 7 nucleotides agree with TRBD2. Germline V gene sequence: CDR1 SQVTM, CDR2 ANQGSEA. The CDR3 loop spans 12 amino acids. V shed 8 bases, J shed 5 bases, and the junction held 9 bases outside the gene matches. The CDR3, as DNA: TGCAGCTACCGAGCGGGACCGGACGAGCAGTACTTC. Translated: CSYRAGPDEQYF.

This chain links TRBV2 with TRBJ1-6, with D unresolved. Germline V gene sequence: CDR1 SNHLY, CDR2 FYNNEI. V lost 3 bases to trimming and J lost 8 bases, with 8 bases between them. This CDR3 comprises 13 residues. CDR3 loop: CASSERRDSPLHF. CDR3 sequence (DNA): TGTGCCAGCAGTGAGAGAAGGGATTCACCCCTCCACTTT.

V and J are TRBV28 and TRBJ1-6; 9 bases line up with TRBD1. After removal of 3 bases from V and 10 bases from J, the junction contained 10 bases not matched to a gene. The CDR3 runs to 16 residues. CDR1 MDHEN and CDR2 SYDVKM come from the germline V gene. CDR3 nucleotide sequence: TGTGCCAGCAGTTTGCCCCCGGGACAGGGCGAATCACCCCTCCACTTT. It yields the protein CASSLPPGQGESPLHF.

CDR3 bases: TGTGCCAGCAGCCAATCGAGTCTGGCCTACGAGCAGTACTTC. Amino acids: CASSQSSLAYEQYF. V gene TRBV16 combines with J gene TRBJ2-7, with D unclear. The CDR3 contains 14 residues. Germline loops: CDR1 KGHSY, CDR2 FQNENV. V was pared by 0 bases and J by 2 bases, with 8 bases between. Using reference TRBV16 and TRBJ2-7 for the parts outside the CDR3, the full variable domain is GEEVAQTPKHLVRGEGQKAKLYCAPIKGHSYVFWYQQVLKNEFKFLISFQNENVFDETGMPKERFSAKCLPNSPCSLEIQATKLEDSAVYFCASSQSSLAYEQYFGPGTRLTVT.

The rearrangement uses TRBV5-1 and TRBJ1-4; TRBD1 is a possible D gene (6 bases). The CDR3 runs 15 residues. CDR1 SGHRS and CDR2 YFSETQ come from the germline V gene. The ends were cut back, 0 bases at V and 5 bases at J, with 11 bases in the middle. The CDR3 region has the DNA TGCGCCAGCAGCTTGGAGTGGGGGCCGAATGAAAAACTGTTTTTT. Protein product: CASSLEWGPNEKLFF.

This chain joins TRBV19 and TRBJ1-2, with D possibly matching TRBD1 (5 bases). Trimming cost V 7 bases and J 5 bases, with 20 bases left between them. This CDR3 region has 15 residues. Germline V gene lookup returns CDR1 LNHDA and CDR2 SQIVND (reference sequence). CDR3 nucleotide sequence: TGTGCCAGTAAGGGCCGGGGGAGCGGGGATTATGGCTACACCTTC. Its protein product is CASKGRGSGDYGYTF. Using reference TRBV19 and TRBJ1-2 for the parts outside the CDR3, the full variable domain is DGGITQSPKYLFRKEGQNVTLSCEQNLNHDAMYWYRQDPGQGLRLIYYSQIVNDFQKGDIAEGYSVSREKKESFPLTVTSAQKNPTAFYLCASKGRGSGDYGYTFGSGTRLTVV.

The chain couples TRBV10-3 to TRBJ2-7, with D possibly called TRBD1 or TRBD2 (5 bases each). V lost 3 bases and J lost 1, with 10 bases in between. Germline V lookup: CDR1 ENHRY, CDR2 SYGVKD. This CDR3 has 14 amino acids. The CDR3 protein is CAISDGTQSYEQYF. In DNA, the CDR3 is TGTGCCATCAGTGATGGGACCCAATCCTACGAGCAGTACTTC.

The V gene is TRBV6-4, the J gene TRBJ2-1, with D possibly being TRBD2 (6 bases). V lost 3 bases to trimming and J lost 14 bases, with 17 bases between them. Germline V lookup: CDR1 MRHNA, CDR2 SNTAGT. The CDR3 consists of 13 residues. CDR3: CASSEGTGSSEFF. In nucleotides, the CDR3 is TGTGCCAGCAGTGAGGGAACCGGGAGTTCCGAGTTCTTC.

There are a few counts of this clone. This CDR3 is also generated by other DNA sequences in the sample. The V gene is TRBV5-1, the J gene TRBJ2-3, with D uncertain. V was pared by 0 bases and J by 5 bases, with 7 bases between. The CDR3 runs to 13 residues. The germline V gene has CDR1 SGHRS and CDR2 YFSETQ. CDR3 sequence reads: CASSLAGEDTQYF. CDR3 in DNA: TGCGCCAGCAGCTTGGCCGGAGAAGATACGCAGTATTTT.

The chain couples TRBV6-1 to TRBJ2-2; D remains unclear. The CDR3 sequence is 14 residues long. The germline V gene has CDR1 MNHNS and CDR2 SASEGT. V was clipped by 6 bases and J by 4 bases, with 12 bases between them. DNA for the CDR3: TGTGCCAGCAGCCTCGAGCGAAGCACCGGGGAGCTGTTTTTT. Translating it yields CASSLERSTGELFF.